This TCR beta chain stems from a study of neurological immune-mediated disorders. Study-level results: While HTLV-1-associated myelopathy showed the greatest TCR clonal expansion, multiple sclerosis showed the least, falling below healthy controls.

The sample holds many counts of this clonotype. Its antigen is undetermined. A 10-nucleotide random UMI tagged transcripts in template-switch 5'RACE cDNA synthesis. TCRdb analysed the 5' RACE reads with MiXCR anew, one entry per CDR3 protein. The sample includes under 90,000 distinct CDR3 sequences, under 4.5% of them seen just once. The trim removed 7 bases at V and 1 base at J, leaving 10 bases unmatched. Looked up from germline, CDR1 is MNHEY and CDR2 is SVGEGT. CDR3 size: 16 residues. The receptor's source is a woman aged 45-60 years with multiple sclerosis. The rearrangement links TRBV6-2 or TRBV6-3 to TRBJ1-5, with 7 bases aligning to TRBD1. Material for sequencing was PBMCs. The CDR3 is CASTRALDRSNQPQHF. In DNA, the CDR3 is TGTGCCAGCACCAGAGCACTGGACAGGAGCAATCAGCCCCAGCATTTT.